Following are 30 T cell receptor beta chains from one sample sequenced in a study of PD-1 blockade in classical Hodgkin lymphoma. The table came from immunoSEQ multiplex PCR; TCRdb's copy has only in-frame clones and leaves some out. The sample yields some 14,000 clones, roughly three quarters seen once. Every one of the patients relapsed after autologous stem cell transplantation (brentuximab vedotin exposure was variable). This specimen was peripheral blood mononuclear cells (PBMCs), taken before the second cycle of nivolumab. The receptor source for this set is a human donor with classical Hodgkin lymphoma.

V is TRBV6-5 and J is TRBJ1-6; D unclear. CDR1 and CDR2 from the germline V gene are MNHEY and SVGAGI. The V end was cut by 5 bases, the J end by 14 bases, with 16 bases between. The CDR3 covers 13 residues. CDR3 in DNA: TGTGCCAGCAGTGAGCTGATCCTTGCGGCCCTCCACTTT. It yields the protein CASSELILAALHF.

To note about this clone: Its ends do not fully match the called genes, so a read error is possible. The chain links TRBV13 to TRBJ2-5, with TRBD1 matching 8 bases. Germline V lookup: CDR1 PRHDT, CDR2 FYEKMQ (reference sequence). CDR3 length: 13 residues. CDR3 amino acids: CASSARGQGTQYF. In DNA form, the CDR3 reads TGTGCCAGCAGCGCCAGGGGGCAAGGGACCCAGTACTTC.

This chain uses TRBV9 with TRBJ2-1; D gene unclear. The ends were cut back, 4 bases at V and 3 bases at J, with 5 bases in the middle. The CDR3 spans 12 residues. Germline CDR1 is SGDLS and CDR2 is YYNGEE. CDR3 region: CASSSYYNEQFF. The CDR3 DNA sequence: TGTGCCAGCAGCTCCTACTACAATGAGCAGTTCTTC.

J is TRBJ1-2 and V is TRBV5-6; D possibly corresponds to TRBD1 (6 bases). Looked up from germline, CDR1 is SGHDT and CDR2 is YYEEEE. The CDR3 is 15 residues long. Between the trimmed V and J ends, which lost 1 base and 4 bases, there was a span of 14 bases. CDR3 protein: CASSLQGSNPYGYTF. The CDR3 DNA is TGTGCCAGCAGCTTGCAGGGGAGTAATCCCTATGGCTACACCTTC.

The chain links TRBV5-6 to TRBJ1-2; D remains unclear. Germline values: CDR1 SGHDT, CDR2 YYEEEE. The CDR3 extends over 13 amino acids. Trimming removed 5 bases from V and 5 bases from J, with 13 bases in between. As DNA, the CDR3 is TGTGCCAGCAGGTCACAGACAACATATGGCTACACCTTC. The encoded protein is CASRSQTTYGYTF.

The CDR3 coding sequence is TGTGCCAGTAGTAAGACAGTTACATCCTACAATGAGCAGTTCTTC. This sequence encodes CASSKTVTSYNEQFF. The chain combines TRBV19 with TRBJ2-1, with D possibly matching TRBD1 (5 bases). The CDR3 extends over 15 amino acids. CDR1 and CDR2 from the germline V gene are LNHDA and SQIVND (reference sequence). Trimming cost V 4 bases and J 1 base, with 11 bases left between them.

In its sample, this clone was seen once. The chain is built from TRBV5-1 and TRBJ2-7; D might be TRBD1 (5 bases). Trimming left V 4 bases short and J 0 bases short, with 14 bases between. The CDR3 has 15 amino acids. CDR1 SGHRS and CDR2 YFSETQ come from the germline V gene. The CDR3 loop reads CASSLDSQYSYEQYF. In DNA, the CDR3 is TGCGCCAGCAGCCTAGACAGCCAGTACTCCTACGAGCAGTACTTC.

The chain has TRBV6-5 and TRBJ1-2; D gene unclear. V lost 2 bases and J 5 bases, leaving 9 bases between the germline ends. The CDR3 has 13 residues. Germline V gene lookup returns CDR1 MNHEY and CDR2 SVGAGI. The CDR3 sequence is CASSYPTPYGYTF. CDR3 nucleotides: TGTGCCAGCAGTTACCCGACGCCTTATGGCTACACCTTC.

This clone came up a few times. The chain employs TRBV29-1 and TRBJ1-1; D call uncertain. CDR3 size: 13 residues. Germline CDR1 reads SQVTM; CDR2 reads ANQGSEA. Trimming removed 3 bases at V and 0 bases at J, with 8 bases between. CDR3 amino acids: CSVERTMNTEAFF. The CDR3 bases are TGCAGCGTTGAGAGGACGATGAACACTGAAGCTTTCTTT.

The chain couples TRBV7-6 to TRBJ2-5, with TRBD1 as a possible D gene (5 bases). V lost 4 bases and J 2 bases, leaving 11 bases between the germline ends. CDR1 and CDR2 (germline): SGHVS, FNYEAQ. This CDR3 is built from 14 residues. The CDR3 sequence is CASSSPPGQETQYF. Here the CDR3 DNA reads TGTGCCAGCAGCTCCCCCCCAGGGCAAGAGACCCAGTACTTC. Complete variable domain (other parts from reference TRBV7-6 and TRBJ2-5): GAGVSQSPRYKVTKRGQDVALRCDPISGHVSLYWYRQALGQGPEFLTYFNYEAQQDKSGLPNDRFSAERPEGSISTLTIQRTEQRDSAMYRCASSSPPGQETQYFGPGTRLLVL.

J is TRBJ2-5 and V is TRBV10-3; D ambiguous. V was pared by 0 bases and J by 4 bases, with 3 bases between. CDR1 and CDR2 (germline): ENHRY, SYGVKD. CDR3 length: 12 residues. CDR3 DNA: TGTGCCATCAGTGAGTCCGCAGAGACCCAGTACTTC. It encodes CAISESAETQYF.

The V gene is TRBV19, the J gene TRBJ1-1, with D perhaps TRBD1 (5 bases). Trimming left V 7 bases short and J 1 base short, with 13 bases between. The germline V gene has CDR1 LNHDA and CDR2 SQIVND (reference sequence). This CDR3 comprises 14 residues. DNA for the CDR3: TGTGCCAGTACTATCGACAGAAAGAACACTGAAGCTTTCTTT. This codes for CASTIDRKNTEAFF.

This sequence joins TRBV29-1 and TRBJ2-7; weak D call: TRBD2 (7 bases). V gave up 5 bases and J gave up 4 bases, with 15 bases separating them. CDR1 and CDR2 from the germline V gene are SQVTM and ANQGSEA. This CDR3 contains 13 residues. Here the CDR3 reads CSVYNGGQYEQYF. Here the CDR3 DNA reads TGCAGCGTTTATAACGGGGGGCAGTACGAGCAGTACTTC.

The chain uses TRBV10-3 and TRBJ1-5; D not resolved. Germline-derived CDR1 and CDR2 are ENHRY and SYGVKD. The CDR3 consists of 16 residues. V lost 0 bases to trimming and J lost 7 bases, with 16 bases between them. The CDR3 is CAISESPLLAEQPQHF. The CDR3 DNA sequence: TGTGCCATCAGTGAGTCCCCTTTACTCGCGGAGCAGCCCCAGCATTTT.

The V call is TRBV5-1, the J call TRBJ2-2; weak D call: TRBD1 (6 bases). V was cut by 2 bases and J by 7 bases, with 6 bases left in between. The CDR3 is 12 amino acids. Per the germline V gene, CDR1 is SGHRS and CDR2 is YFSETQ. The CDR3 loop is CASSLQGGELFF. The CDR3 nucleotides are TGCGCCAGCAGCTTACAGGGCGGGGAGCTGTTTTTT.

The V gene is TRBV4-3, the J gene TRBJ1-3, with 9 bases lining up with TRBD1. The germline gives CDR1 LGHNA, CDR2 YSLEER. The CDR3 contains 16 residues. Trimming took 0 bases from V and 7 from J; bases not matched to a gene: 7. The CDR3 DNA sequence: TGCGCCAGCAGCCAAGATAGATACAGGGGGCGGAACACCATATATTTT. Protein product: CASSQDRYRGRNTIYF.

The chain carries TRBV29-1 and TRBJ1-1; D may be TRBD1 (6 bases). The CDR3 runs 13 residues. Germline V gene sequence: CDR1 SQVTM, CDR2 ANQGSEA. V shed 6 bases and J shed 0 bases, with 11 bases lying between them. As DNA, the CDR3 is TGCAGCGTCGCCAGGGGCATGAACACTGAAGCTTTCTTT. Protein: CSVARGMNTEAFF.

The V call is TRBV10-3, the J call TRBJ1-2; 9 bases match TRBD1. The ends lost 3 bases at V and 14 bases at J; junction bases unmatched: 4. The CDR3 length is 11 residues. Germline loops: CDR1 ENHRY, CDR2 SYGVKD. CDR3 sequence (DNA): TGTGCCATCAGTGATTGGGACAGGGCGACCTTC. This encodes CAISDWDRATF.

V usage is TRBV4-2 and J usage is TRBJ2-7; D is unresolved. CDR1 and CDR2 from the germline V gene are LGHNA and YNFKEQ. Deletions cut 0 bases from V and 3 bases from J, with 9 bases between. The CDR3 covers 14 residues. The CDR3 DNA follows: TGTGCCAGCAGCCAAGAGGCAGTAGGCTACGAGCAGTACTTC. Amino acid sequence: CASSQEAVGYEQYF.

This chain connects TRBV9 to TRBJ2-7; possible D gene TRBD1, 6 bases. CDR1 is SGDLS, CDR2 YYNGEE, per germline. CDR3 length equals 15 residues. V was trimmed by 4 bases and J by 5 bases, leaving 19 bases between them. CDR3 sequence: CASSPPGQGIHEQYF. In nucleotides, the CDR3 is TGTGCCAGCAGCCCCCCAGGTCAGGGGATCCACGAGCAGTACTTC.

The chain joins TRBV30 to TRBJ1-6; 8 positions match TRBD1. This CDR3 comprises 14 residues. J was trimmed by 7 bases and V by 3 bases; bases with no gene match: 5. The V gene's germline CDR1 is GTSNPN and CDR2 SVGIG (reference sequence). The CDR3 protein is CAWSQGARNSPLHF. CDR3 nucleotides: TGTGCCTGGAGCCAGGGGGCGCGGAATTCACCCCTCCACTTT.

The chain uses TRBV18 and TRBJ2-3, with TRBD1 identical over 9 bases. Germline V CDR1 and CDR2: KGHSH, LQKENI. This CDR3 has 16 residues. The ends lost 5 bases at V and 3 bases at J; junction bases unmatched: 9. The CDR3 region has the DNA TGTGCCAGCTCAGCACAGGGGGCAATAGGGACAGATACGCAGTATTTT. Its protein product is CASSAQGAIGTDTQYF.

This clone occurred once. The chain is built from TRBV5-1 and TRBJ1-1; D is unclear. This CDR3 spans 14 amino acids. V was pared by 2 bases and J by 1 base, with 9 bases between. The germline gives CDR1 SGHRS, CDR2 YFSETQ. The CDR3 sequence is CASSLRSGNTEAFF. The CDR3 nucleotides are TGCGCCAGCAGCTTACGGTCGGGGAACACTGAAGCTTTCTTT.

The chain couples TRBV2 to TRBJ2-3; no clear D. CDR3 length: 14 amino acids. The germline V gene encodes CDR1 SNHLY and CDR2 FYNNEI. V was trimmed by 3 bases and J by 1 base, leaving 8 bases between them. The CDR3 nucleotides are TGTGCCAGCAGTGACAGGACGGGCACAGATACGCAGTATTTT. Protein sequence: CASSDRTGTDTQYF.

The CDR3 here is CAWKGRGRITGELFF. CDR3 nucleotide sequence: TGTGCCTGGAAGGGCAGGGGACGAATTACCGGGGAGCTGTTTTTT. The V call is TRBV30, the J call TRBJ2-2; perhaps TRBD1 as D (6 bases). V was pared by 4 bases and J by 5 bases, with 17 bases between. Germline values: CDR1 GTSNPN, CDR2 SVGIG (reference sequence). CDR3 size: 15 residues.

V usage is TRBV2 and J usage is TRBJ2-2; D may be TRBD1 or TRBD2 (5 bases each). Germline CDR1 and CDR2: SNHLY and FYNNEI. The CDR3 is made up of 14 amino acids. V was clipped by 2 bases and J by 7 bases, with 11 bases between them. CDR3 loop: CASSEQQRGGELFF. The CDR3 DNA reads TGTGCCAGCAGTGAACAGCAGAGGGGCGGGGAGCTGTTTTTT.

The CDR3 DNA reads as TGTGCCAGCAGTTTGACAGCTAACTATGGCTACACCTTC. It codes for CASSLTANYGYTF. The chain combines TRBV6-1 with TRBJ1-2, with D maybe TRBD1 (5 bases). Trimming removed 5 bases from V and 0 bases from J, with 7 bases in between. This CDR3 region has 13 residues. The germline gives CDR1 MNHNS, CDR2 SASEGT.

The genes are TRBV7-9 and TRBJ2-1, with a tentative D call TRBD2 (6 bases). The CDR3 runs 15 residues. Per the germline V gene, CDR1 is SEHNR and CDR2 is FQNEAQ (reference sequence). The germline V and J ends were trimmed by 1 base and 5 bases, with 12 bases remaining between them. As DNA, the CDR3 is TGTGCCAGCAGCTTAGTCCTAGCGAGTAACAATGAGCAGTTCTTC. Translating it yields CASSLVLASNNEQFF.

CDR3 sequence reads: CSASGEETQYF. The CDR3 bases are TGCAGTGCTAGCGGGGAAGAGACCCAGTACTTC. The rearrangement links TRBV20-1 to TRBJ2-5; perhaps TRBD2 as D (5 bases). Trimming cost V 3 bases and J 3 bases, with 5 bases left between them. Germline loops: CDR1 DFQATT, CDR2 SNEGSKA (reference sequence). The CDR3 runs to 11 residues.

The V gene is TRBV7-6, the J gene TRBJ2-1; TRBD2 aligns across 7 bases. The germline CDR1 and CDR2 sequences are SGHVS and FNYEAQ. The V gene end was trimmed by 4 bases and the J gene end by 2 bases; junction bases not matched to a gene: 2. CDR3 length: 14 amino acids. Written as DNA, the CDR3 is TGTGCCAGCAGCTGGGGGGGTACCTACAATGAGCAGTTCTTC. Translated, it gives CASSWGGTYNEQFF.